The entry that follows covers one T cell receptor (beta chain) sequence. Its antigen remains undetermined. The CDR3 covers 14 residues, taking in both the cysteine and the phenylalanine. The DNA sequence is not available. The record originates from a study of T cells expressing NK-cell markers (dated by TCRdb to 2020 to 2021). With respect to the entire study: TCR beta-chain repertoires were profiled in sorted CD3+CD56+NKG2C+, CD3+CD56+NKG2C- and CD3+CD56-NKG2C+ T-cell subsets from several donors. All eight donors whose samples were sequenced were randomly selected healthy volunteers, three of them men and five women. Seven of the eight sequenced donors were HCMV-seropositive and one was HCMV-seronegative. Libraries were sequenced as 2 x 150 bp reads on Illumina HiSeq 2000/2500, MiSeq or NextSeq. Points the paper makes about the study in general: Whether the expanded NKG2C-expressing T cell clones were specific for HCMV antigens remained unclear. In six donors, the dominant CD3+CD56+NKG2C+ clonotypes ranked among the top 10 CD8+ clonotypes, making up about 1.0-7.5% of CD8+ T cells. Those dominant clonotypes were again the most abundant among CD3+CD56-NKG2C+ cells in a handful of donors, at roughly 25-60.1%.

This sample was sequenced with an Illumina HiSeq 2000. TCR beta cDNA libraries were prepared using 5'RACE template switching, which introduced a universal primer site and unique molecular identifiers. cDNA synthesis was primed from the TCR beta constant segment and was followed by two successive PCR amplification steps. The authors' pipeline ran thus. MIGEC handled demultiplexing of the reads and grouping by UMI, while MiTCR was used to assemble and quantify clonotypes. To remove erroneous sequences, TCR cDNA sequences were retained only when supported by two or more reads. Downstream repertoire analysis used the tcR package, and clonotypes were matched across fractions by CDR3 nucleotide sequence plus V segment. Antigen specificity was annotated against VDJdb with VDJmatch, allowing one amino acid substitution in CDR3. TCRdb reprocessed the raw reads; every CDR3 protein sequence is a single record, and DNA is not supplied. These V and J calls are TCRdb output, not the study's own analysis. The sample table gives under 200,000 distinct CDR3 sequences. The top ten constitute approximately 18% of the sample.

To determine HCMV serostatus, a commercial ELISA kit was used to detect HCMV-specific IgG in serum. Peripheral blood mononuclear cells were isolated from blood by Ficoll density gradient centrifugation. Sequencing used blood T cells: a sorted CD56 or NKG2C T cell subset, CD4+ or CD8+ T cells, or bulk PBMC T cells (not recorded which). The clonotype was recovered from a woman between 18 and 75 years old in good health. The chain is made from TRBV12-3 or TRBV12-4 and TRBJ1-5. CDR3 sequence: CASSLGRSNQPQHF.